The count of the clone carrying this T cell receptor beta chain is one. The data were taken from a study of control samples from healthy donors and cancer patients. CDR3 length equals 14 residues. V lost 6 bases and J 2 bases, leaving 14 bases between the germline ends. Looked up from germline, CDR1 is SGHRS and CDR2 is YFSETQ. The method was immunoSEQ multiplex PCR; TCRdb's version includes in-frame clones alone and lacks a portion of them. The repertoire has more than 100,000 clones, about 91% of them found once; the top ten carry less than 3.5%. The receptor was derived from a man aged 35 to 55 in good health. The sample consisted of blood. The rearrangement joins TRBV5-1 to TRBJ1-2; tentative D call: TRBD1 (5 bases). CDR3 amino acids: CASTYGGGNYGYTF. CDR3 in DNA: TGCGCCAGCACCTACGGGGGAGGGAACTATGGCTACACCTTC.